This T cell receptor beta chain derives from a study of blood T cell repertoires in COVID-19. On the study more broadly: Both acute and convalescent COVID-19 samples were obtained from the United States, Italy and Spain. PBMCs, B-cell-depleted T cells, or T cells provided the cDNA or gDNA that made up the material.

This CDR3 contains 15 residues. Germline CDR1 reads MNHEY; CDR2 reads SMNVEV (reference sequence). Trimming stripped 6 bases from V and 5 bases from J, with 17 bases between. Per the study methods: Estimated nucleated cell counts came from reference gene primer amplification. Sequencing was performed with immunoSEQ multiplex PCR; in TCRdb, only in-frame clones are kept and a portion is missing. V and J calls and clone size are as listed in that table; D and trimming were resolved from the DNA. The sample contains about 180,000 clones, around 87% of which appear only once. This clone occurred a few times.

This chain links TRBV27 with TRBJ1-5, with D perhaps matching TRBD1 (5 bases). The sequence was obtained from a woman aged 30 to 39 with active or convalescent COVID-19. Sequences were obtained from peripheral blood. The CDR3 DNA is TGTGCCAGCAGGGGGGGAACGGACGGCTATCAGCCCCAGCATTTT. Its translation: CASRGGTDGYQPQHF.